This T cell receptor (beta chain) was recovered during a study of molecular identifiers for immune sequencing clone quantification (dated 2018 in TCRdb). Background for the entire study: For a replicate experiment, RNA from approximately 20,000 or 100,000 naive CD8 T cells was divided into five aliquots, of which four were sequenced. This methods study used CD8 T cells to benchmark TCR RNA copy counting and molecular-identifier clustering-based TCR repertoire sequencing (MIDCIRS). The paper's findings and limits, for the study overall: Modeling indicated about 3 TCR RNA copies recovered per cell, compared with 7.5 to 10 by digital PCR, which implies a capture efficiency of approximately 29%. In CMV-specific effector cells, clones with more than 20 RNA copies contained over 97% of molecules, whereas in naive cells such clones contained under 1% of molecules. Highly expanded clone sizes could be underestimated because identical TCR molecules may share a barcode. When barcode sub-clustering was omitted, TCR diversity was inflated by chimeric consensus sequences, with chimeras reaching as high as 47%. Spiked-in Jurkat TCR RNA equivalent to a single cell was reported to be detectable even among approximately 1 million naive CD8 T cells. Naive libraries contained spiked-in Jurkat TCR RNA (more than 9 copies' worth), which is not part of the donor repertoire.

The library was generated by PCR. The instrument was an Illumina HiSeq 4000. Preparation of bulk TCR libraries followed a previously described approach, with the TCR primers listed in Table S5. Purification of total RNA was performed with the Qiagen AllPrep DNA/RNA kit. Before analysis, reads from multiple sequencing runs of the same library were pooled. In the authors' own workflow: Reads were retained only if the reads had an exact TCR constant sequence, and the retained reads were trimmed to 150 nt and grouped according to their 12-nt molecular barcodes. Reads inside each barcode group were sub-clustered using a 15% Levenshtein threshold, and a quality-weighted consensus sequence was constructed for each RNA molecule. Non-functional sequences were filtered out, along with any lower-count sequence sitting one edit away from another sequence. Based on fitting two negative binomial distributions, any barcode sub-cluster with under 20% of the maximum read count was discarded. The public reads were run again by TCRdb, first through fastp at Q25 and then through MiXCR, and only productive beta chains were kept. Records with the same CDR3 protein are collapsed into one entry carrying the most frequent genes and DNA. TCRdb assigned the V and J calls; the authors' analysis was not used. This sample has roughly 86,000 distinct CDR3 sequences in its table, and around 19% of those were observed once. The ten largest clonotypes hold roughly 0.89% of the sample.

From the cysteine through the phenylalanine, the CDR3 covers 14 amino acids. Just the 42-base CDR3 DNA is kept, in frame starting at base 1. CDR1 SQVTM and CDR2 ANQGSEA were looked up in the germline V gene. The V end gives up 7 bases and the J end 0 bases, leaving 8 bases in the junction not matched to a gene. Many counts were recorded for this clonotype. There is no known antigen for this receptor. No qualities accompany the bases; no much larger clone lies one base away. Naive CD8 T cell libraries were made from about 20,000 to 1,000,000 sorted cells using 10%, 30% or 50% of purified RNA. Naive CD8 T cells, defined as CD8+CD4-CCR7+CD45RA+, were FACS-sorted into RLT Plus buffer on a BD FACSAria II. Ten to eleven TCR copies' worth of Jurkat RNA were spiked into about 20,000-1,000,000 naive CD8 T cell samples to test detection sensitivity. Enrichment of CD8 T cells was done with RosetteSep CD8+ T Cell Enrichment Cocktail plus Ficoll-Paque, and ACK red cell lysis came afterward.

This receptor was obtained from a human donor in good health. Some libraries in this study had Jurkat cell RNA spiked in. The sample comprised naive CD8+ T cells from blood, with Jurkat cell RNA spiked in. The sample's cell subset or site, from its label and the paper: FACS-sorted CD8+CD4-CCR7+CD45RA+ naive T cells. The sequence is built from TRBV29-1 and TRBJ2-7, with 8 bases in between that match TRBD1. The CDR3 amino acid sequence is: CSAKPGQASYEQYF. The sequenced DNA is TGCAGCGCGAAGCCGGGACAGGCCTCCTACGAGCAGTACTTC.